One sample yielded the 23 T cell receptor beta chains listed below, sequenced in a study of OX40 agonist ivuxolimab in advanced cancers. Method: immunoSEQ multiplex PCR; TCRdb's copy keeps in-frame clones and lacks some. The table records about 25,000 clones, about 86% of them present only once. Specimen: CD4+ or CD8+ T cells sorted from blood, collected in a trial of the OX40 agonist ivuxolimab. The receptors shown here come from an adult with an advanced solid tumor such as melanoma, head and neck, liver or kidney cancer.

This clone was recorded only once. This chain uses TRBV6-5 with TRBJ2-7; 8 bases agree with TRBD1. The length of the CDR3 is 15 residues. Looked up from germline, CDR1 is MNHEY and CDR2 is SVGAGI. The V and J ends lost 2 bases and 2 bases, in that order; junction bases with no gene match: 5. CDR3 in amino acids: CASSYGQGSTYEQYF. CDR3 DNA: TGTGCCAGCAGTTACGGACAGGGATCGACCTACGAGCAGTACTTC.

V gene TRBV27 combines with J gene TRBJ2-1; 7 bases are shared with TRBD2. The CDR3 sequence is 15 residues long. CDR1 and CDR2 (germline): MNHEY, SMNVEV (reference sequence). The J segment lost 8 bases and the V segment lost 3 bases, leaving 10 bases of the junction unmatched. Here the CDR3 DNA reads TGTGCCAGCAGTTTGCGTGGGAGGGCCATGTATGAGCAGTTCTTC. Its translation is CASSLRGRAMYEQFF.

A single count supports this clone. Here the CDR3 reads CASSGGVQPYEQYF. CDR3 sequence (DNA): TGTGCCAGCAGCGGCGGGGTCCAACCCTACGAGCAGTACTTC. The genes are TRBV9 and TRBJ2-7, with D possibly being TRBD2 (6 bases). Trimming removed 3 bases at V and 2 bases at J, with 12 bases between. Looked up from germline, CDR1 is SGDLS and CDR2 is YYNGEE. CDR3 size: 14 residues. The variable domain in full, completed from reference TRBV9 and TRBJ2-7, reads DSGVTQTPKHLITATGQRVTLRCSPRSGDLSVYWYQQSLDQGLQFLIQYYNGEERAKGNILERFSAQQFPDLHSELNLSSLELGDSALYFCASSGGVQPYEQYFGPGTRLTVT.

The V and J genes are TRBV7-9 and TRBJ1-4; D not certain. Germline loops: CDR1 SEHNR, CDR2 FQNEAQ (reference sequence). V lost 5 bases and J 8 bases, leaving 15 bases between the germline ends. The CDR3 length is 14 residues. The CDR3 nucleotides are TGTGCCAGCAGCCCGGCTGGGATGGGGGAAAAACTGTTTTTT. It encodes CASSPAGMGEKLFF.

The chain combines TRBV7-2 with TRBJ2-1; 8 nucleotides align to TRBD1. Looked up from germline, CDR1 is SGHTA and CDR2 is FQGNSA. This CDR3 is 15 amino acids long. V lost 5 bases and J lost 5; bases outside the gene matches: 8. Here the CDR3 reads CASSPKTGVNNEQFF. The DNA for the CDR3 is TGTGCCAGCAGCCCCAAGACAGGGGTCAACAATGAGCAGTTCTTC.

Only one count was recorded for this clone. The chain recombines TRBV5-1 with TRBJ1-1; D is undetermined. Between the trimmed V and J ends, which lost 0 bases and 3 bases, there was a span of 12 bases. Germline loops: CDR1 SGHRS, CDR2 YFSETQ. The CDR3 consists of 15 residues. CDR3 loop: CASSLGGLGYTEAFF. The CDR3 nucleotides read TGCGCCAGCAGCTTGGGCGGGCTGGGTTACACTGAAGCTTTCTTT.

The genes are TRBV13 and TRBJ2-7, with a tentative D call TRBD1 (5 bases). The V end lost 0 bases, the J end lost 1 base, and 10 bases lay between the germline ends. The CDR3 consists of 15 residues. Germline loops: CDR1 PRHDT, CDR2 FYEKMQ (reference sequence). The CDR3 sequence: CASSLGLQASYEQYF. The CDR3 DNA is TGTGCCAGCAGCTTAGGCTTACAGGCGTCCTACGAGCAGTACTTC.

The chain couples TRBV6-5 to TRBJ2-1; TRBD2 matches at 10 bases. V lost 6 bases and J lost 4; bases outside the gene matches: 6. The CDR3 contains 15 residues. Germline V gene data show CDR1 as MNHEY and CDR2 as SVGAGI. The CDR3 DNA sequence: TGTGCCAGCAGCCCGACTAGCGGGTGGTACAATGAGCAGTTCTTC. It is translated as CASSPTSGWYNEQFF.

The genes are TRBV2 and TRBJ2-5, with D possibly being TRBD2 (7 bases). The CDR3 is 12 amino acids. V was cut by 8 bases and J by 5 bases, with 12 bases left in between. The V gene's germline CDR1 is SNHLY and CDR2 FYNNEI. DNA of the CDR3: TGTGCCAGCTGGGGGGGCCGGGAGACCCAGTACTTC. It yields the protein CASWGGRETQYF.

The chain is built from TRBV27 and TRBJ2-7, with 8 bases that match TRBD1. CDR1 and CDR2 from the germline V gene are MNHEY and SMNVEV (reference sequence). The junction had 8 bases not matched to a gene; V was cut back by 10 bases and J by 6 bases. The length of the CDR3 is 12 residues. The CDR3 region is CATKTTGVEQYF. CDR3 nucleotide sequence: TGTGCCACCAAGACGACAGGGGTCGAGCAGTACTTC.

The chain uses TRBV5-1 and TRBJ2-3, with TRBD2 identical over 15 bases. The CDR3 totals 17 residues. Per germline, CDR1 SGHRS and CDR2 YFSETQ. The V and J ends lost 4 bases and 2 bases, in that order; junction bases with no gene match: 5. CDR3 sequence (DNA): TGCGCCAGCAGCCAAGGGACTAGCGGGAGGCCCACAGATACGCAGTATTTT. It codes for CASSQGTSGRPTDTQYF.

CDR3 sequence: CASSQDQRGSRTDTQYF. The CDR3 DNA reads as TGCGCCAGCAGCCAAGACCAGCGGGGGTCGAGGACAGATACGCAGTATTTT. This sequence joins TRBV4-1 and TRBJ2-3; 8 nucleotides agree with TRBD2. V lost 0 bases, J lost 3 bases, and 8 bases stayed unmatched. This CDR3 contains 17 residues. CDR1 and CDR2 from the germline V gene are MGHRA and YSYEKL.

The chain combines TRBV4-2 with TRBJ2-3; D is possibly TRBD2 (6 bases). Deletions cut 4 bases from V and 0 bases from J, with 11 bases between. Per the germline V gene, CDR1 is LGHNA and CDR2 is YNFKEQ. The CDR3 extends over 15 amino acids. The CDR3, as DNA: TGTGCCAGCAGCCGGGAGGCGGCTAGCACAGATACGCAGTATTTT. Amino acids: CASSREAASTDTQYF.

The genes are TRBV27 and TRBJ2-7, with D possibly being TRBD2 (5 bases). The V gene lost 2 bases and the J gene lost 6 bases, with 14 bases spanning the gap. CDR3 length equals 14 residues. Germline V gene sequence: CDR1 MNHEY, CDR2 SMNVEV (reference sequence). The CDR3 loop is CASSLVVASSEQYF. CDR3 nucleotides: TGTGCCAGCAGTTTAGTGGTGGCTAGCAGCGAGCAGTACTTC.

V usage is TRBV7-8 and J usage is TRBJ2-1, with a tentative D call TRBD1 (5 bases). Trimming stripped 5 bases from V and 9 bases from J, with 14 bases between. CDR1 is SGHVS and CDR2 is FQNEAQ in the germline V gene. CDR3 length equals 13 residues. In DNA, the CDR3 is TGTGCCAGCAGCCGAGACGCTAGGGGTGAGCAGTTCTTC. Residues: CASSRDARGEQFF.

This CDR3 reads CASSLRRDLGTGELFF. In DNA, the CDR3 is TGTGCCAGCAGCTTGCGCCGGGATCTCGGGACCGGGGAGCTGTTTTTT. The rearrangement uses TRBV11-3 and TRBJ2-2, with D possibly being TRBD2 (5 bases). Germline CDR1 and CDR2: SGHNT and YENEEA. Trimming took off 3 bases at V and 5 bases at J, with 16 bases between the two ends. This CDR3 is 16 amino acids long.

This clone was found once. This chain uses TRBV2 with TRBJ1-6, with D unresolved. In germline, CDR1 is SNHLY, CDR2 FYNNEI. The length of the CDR3 is 14 residues. Trimming took off 7 bases at V and 2 bases at J, with 9 bases between the two ends. This chain's CDR3 is CASILRTYNSPLHF. CDR3 sequence (DNA): TGTGCCAGCATCCTAAGGACCTATAATTCACCCCTCCACTTT.

V usage is TRBV7-3 and J usage is TRBJ1-6; D possibly corresponds to TRBD1 (5 bases). The V gene lost 3 bases and the J gene lost 6 bases, with 12 bases spanning the gap. The CDR3 length is 15 residues. Germline lookup yields CDR1 SGHTA and CDR2 FQGTGA. As DNA, the CDR3 is TGTGCCAGCAGCTTTTCTCAGGGAGGTAATTCACCCCTCCACTTT. Translated: CASSFSQGGNSPLHF.

This chain uses TRBV28 with TRBJ2-3; TRBD2 aligns across 7 bases. There are 15 residues in the CDR3. The germline V gene encodes CDR1 MDHEN and CDR2 SYDVKM. V lost 2 bases to trimming and J lost 3 bases; unmatched junction nucleotides: 5. The CDR3 DNA follows: TGTGCCAGCAGTTTAGGCGGGAGCGTAACAGATACGCAGTATTTT. Its protein is CASSLGGSVTDTQYF.

This rearrangement joins TRBV7-8 to TRBJ1-2; TRBD1 agrees at 11 bases. Germline-derived CDR1 and CDR2 are SGHVS and FQNEAQ. CDR3 length equals 17 residues. After removal of 4 bases from V and 4 bases from J, the junction contained 11 bases not matched to a gene. CDR3 coding DNA: TGTGCCAGCAGCTCCGAAGCGGGACAGGGGGTTGTCTATGGCTACACCTTC. Protein product: CASSSEAGQGVVYGYTF.

The J gene is TRBJ1-3, the V gene TRBV30; 10 bases are shared with TRBD1. CDR3 length equals 15 residues. V shed 5 bases and J 4 bases; nucleotides not matched to a gene: 8. Looked up from germline, CDR1 is GTSNPN and CDR2 is SVGIG (reference sequence). The CDR3 reads CAWLLTGGSGNTIYF. Written as DNA, the CDR3 is TGTGCCTGGCTACTGACAGGGGGCTCAGGAAACACCATATATTTT.

With regard to this clone: At the DNA level, this CDR3 is encoded by other sequences in the same sample as well. The chain couples TRBV11-2 to TRBJ1-1; D gene ambiguous. Germline V CDR1 and CDR2: SGHAT, FQNNGV. The germline V and J ends were trimmed by 1 base and 1 base, with 7 bases remaining between them. The CDR3 loop spans 14 amino acids. CDR3 coding DNA: TGTGCCAGCAGCTTAGGTCCTGGGAACACTGAAGCTTTCTTT. As protein: CASSLGPGNTEAFF.

CDR3 residues: CASSQESGGSGELFF. The CDR3 DNA reads as TGTGCCAGCAGCCAAGAATCCGGGGGCTCCGGGGAGCTGTTTTTT. This rearrangement joins TRBV4-2 to TRBJ2-2; D possibly matches TRBD1 or TRBD2 (6 bases each). CDR1 and CDR2 (germline): LGHNA, YNFKEQ. The CDR3 sequence is 15 residues long. V was shortened by 0 bases and J by 6 bases, with 11 bases between the two germline ends.